This TCR beta chain was recorded in a study of blood T cell repertoires in COVID-19. TCRdb keeps only in-frame clones here, not all; method: immunoSEQ multiplex PCR. The table includes about 150,000 clones, 80% to 90% detected once. The specimen was peripheral blood. This TCR was sampled from a man aged 80 or over with acute or convalescent COVID-19.

For the CDR3, the DNA is TGCGCCAGCAGCCAAGAGCCAGGGATCAATGAAAAACTGTTTTTT. Amino acid sequence: CASSQEPGINEKLFF. This chain connects TRBV4-1 to TRBJ1-4, with D perhaps TRBD1 (5 bases). Germline loops: CDR1 MGHRA, CDR2 YSYEKL. CDR3 length: 15 residues. Deletions cut 0 bases from V and 5 bases from J, with 10 bases between.